These 17 T cell receptor beta chains originate from one sample sequenced in a study of shared clonotypes between healthy human individuals. CD8 cells classed as naive were CD45RO-negative and positively selected for CCR7, excluding terminally differentiated effector memory CD45RA+ cells. The assay was immunoSEQ multiplex PCR, and TCRdb's table has in-frame clones only and misses some. The sample holds millions of clones, about 95% seen once. The sample consisted of naive CD8+ T cells sorted from blood. The receptors here all came from a man between 18 and 35 years old in good health.

V is TRBV7-9 and J is TRBJ1-4; D is possibly TRBD1 (5 bases). CDR3 length equals 15 residues. Trimming took off 5 bases at V and 8 bases at J, with 18 bases between the two ends. CDR1 SEHNR and CDR2 FQNEAQ come from the germline V gene (reference sequence). CDR3 nucleotide sequence: TGTGCCAGCAGCCCGCCGGGACCAAGTAGAGAAAAACTGTTTTTT. It yields the protein CASSPPGPSREKLFF.

The V and J genes are TRBV25-1 and TRBJ1-1, with TRBD1 matching 7 bases. With 1 base clipped from V and 2 bases from J, the junction kept 4 bases outside the gene matches. This CDR3 is built from 15 residues. The germline V gene encodes CDR1 MGHDK and CDR2 SYGVNS. This chain's CDR3 is CASSEWAGGNTEAFF. The CDR3 DNA reads TGTGCCAGCAGTGAATGGGCAGGGGGAAACACTGAAGCTTTCTTT.

The chain links TRBV5-5 to TRBJ2-3, with D possibly being TRBD2 (5 bases). Germline V gene data show CDR1 as SGHKS and CDR2 as YYEKEE (reference sequence). This CDR3 is 15 amino acids long. Trimming left V 5 bases short and J 2 bases short, with 15 bases between. CDR3 region: CASSFLEGYTDTQYF. CDR3 nucleotide sequence: TGTGCCAGCAGTTTTTTAGAGGGATACACAGATACGCAGTATTTT.

The chain joins TRBV7-9 to TRBJ2-3; possible D gene TRBD2, 6 bases. The CDR3 extends over 13 amino acids. Trimming cost V 6 bases and J 5 bases, with 12 bases left between them. Germline V gene sequence: CDR1 SEHNR, CDR2 FQNEAQ (reference sequence). For the CDR3, the DNA is TGTGCCAGCAGTTCGCGGGGTGGAGATACGCAGTATTTT. This sequence encodes CASSSRGGDTQYF.

J is TRBJ2-7 and V is TRBV11-3, with D possibly called TRBD1 or TRBD2 (6 bases each). V shed 4 bases and J shed 6 bases, with 16 bases lying between them. This CDR3 has 14 residues. Germline V lookup: CDR1 SGHNT, CDR2 YENEEA. The CDR3 DNA sequence: TGTGCCAGCAGCTCCCGGGACACGGAGGGCGAGCAGTACTTC. Amino acids: CASSSRDTEGEQYF. Complete variable domain (other parts from reference TRBV11-3 and TRBJ2-7): EAGVVQSPRYKIIEKKQPVAFWCNPISGHNTLYWYLQNLGQGPELLIRYENEEAVDDSQLPKDRFSAERLKGVDSTLKIQPAELGDSAVYLCASSSRDTEGEQYFGPGTRLTVT.

The chain recombines TRBV19 with TRBJ2-5, with D possibly TRBD2 on 5 matching bases. Trimming shortened V by 7 bases and J by 4 bases, and 16 bases separated the two germline ends. CDR1 and CDR2 from the germline V gene are LNHDA and SQIVND (reference sequence). This CDR3 comprises 14 residues. CDR3 nucleotides: TGTGCCAGTACACCGGGATCCGAGGCAGAGACCCAGTACTTC. Its translation is CASTPGSEAETQYF. Variable domain in full (rest from reference TRBV19 and TRBJ2-5): DGGITQSPKYLFRKEGQNVTLSCEQNLNHDAMYWYRQDPGQGLRLIYYSQIVNDFQKGDIAEGYSVSREKKESFPLTVTSAQKNPTAFYLCASTPGSEAETQYFGPGTRLLVL.

V usage is TRBV7-9 and J usage is TRBJ1-2; D unresolved. The CDR3 sequence is 13 residues long. Germline lookup yields CDR1 SEHNR and CDR2 FQNEAQ (reference sequence). Deletions cut 3 bases from V and 8 bases from J, with 13 bases between. As DNA, the CDR3 is TGTGCCAGCAGCTTTCCGGCTAAAATGGGCTACACCTTC. This translates into CASSFPAKMGYTF.

The V and J genes are TRBV25-1 and TRBJ1-1, with D maybe TRBD1 (5 bases). Trimming pared 5 bases from V and 5 bases from J, leaving 15 bases between. Germline V gene sequence: CDR1 MGHDK, CDR2 SYGVNS. The CDR3 contains 14 residues. CDR3 nucleotide sequence: TGTGCCAGCAGTCCAGGGTTAATAGGTACTGAAGCTTTCTTT. Translating gives CASSPGLIGTEAFF.

Turning to this clone: This specimen includes other DNA sequences encoding the same CDR3. The rearrangement joins TRBV5-6 to TRBJ2-5, with a possible D match to TRBD1 (6 bases). There are 13 residues in the CDR3. CDR1 is SGHDT and CDR2 is YYEEEE in the germline V gene. V was cut by 4 bases and J by 3 bases, with 10 bases left in between. The CDR3 loop is CASSRTEEETQYF. In nucleotides, the CDR3 is TGTGCCAGCAGCCGGACAGAGGAAGAGACCCAGTACTTC.

Points on this clone: Other DNA variants within this sample encode the same CDR3. The gene calls are TRBV5-1 and TRBJ1-4, with D tentatively TRBD1 (6 bases). The V end was cut by 4 bases, the J end by 0 bases, with 10 bases between. This CDR3 is built from 15 residues. Germline V CDR1 and CDR2: SGHRS, YFSETQ. The CDR3 bases are TGCGCCAGCAGCCCGCGACAGGCAACTAATGAAAAACTGTTTTTT. This translates into CASSPRQATNEKLFF.

Of note for this clone: Different DNA sequences within this sample yield the same CDR3. The V and J genes are TRBV5-6 and TRBJ1-2; 11 nucleotides align to TRBD1. Per the germline V gene, CDR1 is SGHDT and CDR2 is YYEEEE. CDR3 length equals 14 residues. V shed 3 bases, J shed 4 bases, and the junction held 2 bases outside the gene matches. The CDR3, as DNA: TGTGCCAGCAGCTCCGGGACAGGGGGCTATGGCTACACCTTC. Its protein product is CASSSGTGGYGYTF.

This chain uses TRBV4-2 with TRBJ2-2, with D hard to call. Between the trimmed V and J ends, which lost 0 bases and 5 bases, there was a span of 7 bases. The CDR3 consists of 14 residues. Germline loops: CDR1 LGHNA, CDR2 YNFKEQ. The DNA for the CDR3 is TGTGCCAGCAGCCAAGAGTTTGATACCGGGGAGCTGTTTTTT. As protein: CASSQEFDTGELFF.

This sequence joins TRBV7-9 and TRBJ2-7, with 11 bases matching TRBD1. The ends lost 0 bases at V and 4 bases at J; junction bases unmatched: 8. Germline values: CDR1 SEHNR, CDR2 FQNEAQ (reference sequence). This CDR3 has 17 residues. The CDR3 reads CASSLAPGQGEWYEQYF. As DNA, the CDR3 is TGTGCCAGCAGCTTAGCTCCGGGACAGGGGGAATGGTACGAGCAGTACTTC.

In nucleotides, the CDR3 is TGTGCCAGCAGCCCGGAACGGGGGGACAATGAGCAGTTCTTC. It encodes CASSPERGDNEQFF. This rearrangement joins TRBV13 to TRBJ2-1; 7 bases are a match to TRBD2. The CDR3 totals 14 residues. With 5 bases clipped from V and 5 bases from J, the junction kept 6 bases outside the gene matches. Germline values: CDR1 PRHDT, CDR2 FYEKMQ (reference sequence). The full variable domain, its missing parts supplied by reference TRBV13 and TRBJ2-1, is AAGVIQSPRHLIKEKRETATLKCYPIPRHDTVYWYQQGPGQDPQFLISFYEKMQSDKGSIPDRFSAQQFSDYHSELNMSSLELGDSALYFCASSPERGDNEQFFGPGTRLTVL.

CDR3 residues: CASLAGSSGTDTQYF. The CDR3 DNA sequence: TGTGCCTCCCTAGCGGGGTCTAGCGGCACAGATACGCAGTATTTT. The chain employs TRBV30 and TRBJ2-3, with 9 bases matching TRBD2. There are 15 residues in the CDR3. Trimming removed 7 bases from V and 1 base from J; junction bases left unmatched: 9. CDR1 is GTSNPN, CDR2 SVGIG, per germline (reference sequence).

This clone was recorded only once. The chain employs TRBV30 and TRBJ2-2, with D tentatively TRBD1 (6 bases). This CDR3 contains 13 residues. CDR1 is GTSNPN, CDR2 SVGIG, per germline (reference sequence). V gave up 8 bases and J gave up 0 bases, with 10 bases separating them. CDR3 residues: CAGDTSNTGELFF. CDR3 bases: TGTGCCGGGGACACGTCGAACACCGGGGAGCTGTTTTTT.

This rearrangement joins TRBV28 to TRBJ2-7; no clear D. The CDR3 has 13 residues. With 8 bases removed from V and 2 bases from J, the gap between germline ends came to 13 bases. The germline V gene has CDR1 MDHEN and CDR2 SYDVKM. The CDR3 sequence is CASEGRSAYEQYF. The CDR3 bases are TGTGCCAGCGAAGGACGTTCGGCCTACGAGCAGTACTTC.